What follows are 12 T cell receptor beta chains derived from one specimen sequenced in a study of post-analysis software for immune sequencing data. Findings and caveats of the study: Patients had higher frequencies than controls of about 5 TRBV segments, including TRBV5-6, TRBV5-1 and TRBV20-1.

No antigen has been identified for these receptors. Incorporated into the TCR beta cDNA libraries were unique molecular identifiers, which served to reduce PCR and sequencing biases. TCRdb fed the PCR reads into MiXCR, producing one record per CDR3 protein. The table includes roughly 730,000 distinct CDR3 sequences, 25% to 30% detected once. The specimen was blood. The receptors derive from a girl aged 5-17 years with multiple sclerosis.

This chain uses TRBV6-6 with TRBJ2-3; D perhaps matches TRBD2 (5 bases). This CDR3 is 13 amino acids long. Trimming pared 10 bases from V and 0 bases from J, leaving 11 bases between. Germline V gene sequence: CDR1 MNHNY, CDR2 SVGAGI (reference sequence). CDR3 sequence (DNA): TGTGCCACGAGGGCCCGCAGCACAGATACGCAGTATTTT. This encodes CATRARSTDTQYF.

V usage is TRBV2 and J usage is TRBJ1-2; 7 bases map to TRBD1. There are 16 residues in the CDR3. Germline CDR1 and CDR2: SNHLY and FYNNEI. V trimming: 4 bases; J trimming: 5 bases; junction bases outside the gene matches: 13. The DNA of the CDR3 is TGTGCCAGCAGTGGGTTCCAACCGGGACAGCCTTATGGCTACACCTTC. Its translation: CASSGFQPGQPYGYTF.

This chain uses TRBV27 with TRBJ2-7; D is unresolved. Germline V gives CDR1 MNHEY, CDR2 SMNVEV (reference sequence). The CDR3 consists of 14 residues. With 2 bases removed from V and 2 bases from J, the gap between germline ends came to 10 bases. The CDR3 DNA sequence: TGTGCCAGCAGTTTAGCCCTAAACCCCTACGAGCAGTACTTC. As protein: CASSLALNPYEQYF.

This clonotype came up a few times. This chain links TRBV28 with TRBJ2-7, with 8 bases identical to TRBD2. This CDR3 region has 16 residues. V trimming: 6 bases; J trimming: 4 bases; junction bases outside the gene matches: 14. Looked up from germline, CDR1 is MDHEN and CDR2 is SYDVKM. This CDR3 is CASSPPGVAGRYEQYF. CDR3 bases: TGTGCCAGCAGCCCGCCGGGGGTAGCGGGACGGTACGAGCAGTACTTC.

This chain links TRBV7-2 with TRBJ2-7; perhaps TRBD2 as D (5 bases). Looked up from germline, CDR1 is SGHTA and CDR2 is FQGNSA. V lost 4 bases and J 3 bases, leaving 19 bases between the germline ends. The CDR3 contains 16 residues. CDR3: CASSSPGSGILYEQYF. The CDR3 coding sequence is TGTGCCAGCAGCTCCCCTGGGAGCGGCATACTCTACGAGCAGTACTTC.

In this sample, this clonotype turned up a few times. The CDR3 sequence is CAINSGNYNEQFF. CDR3 in DNA: TGTGCCATCAATTCGGGGAACTACAATGAGCAGTTCTTC. The chain carries TRBV10-3 and TRBJ2-1; D is possibly TRBD2 (5 bases). The CDR3 consists of 13 residues. Trimming cost V 7 bases and J 3 bases, with 10 bases left between them. Germline assignment: CDR1 ENHRY and CDR2 SYGVKD.

This chain's CDR3 is CSAGDRGQPQHF. CDR3 coding DNA: TGCAGCGCTGGGGATCGGGGGCAGCCCCAGCATTTT. The rearrangement uses TRBV29-1 and TRBJ1-5, with a weak D call TRBD1 (5 bases). CDR1 and CDR2 from the germline V gene are SQVTM and ANQGSEA. V shed 7 bases and J shed 7 bases, with 14 bases lying between them. The CDR3 consists of 12 residues.

The J gene is TRBJ2-3, the V gene TRBV6-2 or TRBV6-3, with no clear D. Per germline, CDR1 MNHEY and CDR2 SVGEGT. The CDR3 contains 12 residues. V lost 11 bases to trimming and J lost 0 bases, with 9 bases between them. The CDR3 bases are TGTGCCGGGAAAGGGAGCACAGATACGCAGTATTTT. The encoded protein is CAGKGSTDTQYF.

This clonotype was counted only a few times. The chain employs TRBV3-1 and TRBJ2-6; 7 bases align to TRBD2. The CDR3 loop spans 22 amino acids. Germline assignment: CDR1 LGHDT and CDR2 YNNKEL (reference sequence). V shed 4 bases and J 0 bases; nucleotides not matched to a gene: 21. The CDR3 DNA is TGTGCCAGCAGCCCCAATCCAGTCAGGGAGGGCATCGGGTTCTCTGGGGCCAACGTCCTGACTTTC. Encoded protein: CASSPNPVREGIGFSGANVLTF.

V gene TRBV4-3 combines with J gene TRBJ2-7; 14 positions match TRBD2. Germline CDR1 LGHNA, CDR2 YSLEER. The CDR3 runs 20 residues. With 0 bases clipped from V and 1 base from J, the junction kept 11 bases outside the gene matches. CDR3 sequence reads: CASSQDLGLAGGLLSYEQYF. DNA of the CDR3: TGCGCCAGCAGCCAAGATCTCGGACTAGCGGGAGGCCTCCTTTCCTACGAGCAGTACTTC.

CDR3 residues: CASSEKGEITPLNQPQHF. CDR3 bases: TGTGCCAGCAGTGAAAAGGGGGAAATCACCCCGCTTAATCAGCCCCAGCATTTT. V usage is TRBV12-3 or TRBV12-4 and J usage is TRBJ1-5; TRBD1 is a possible D gene (6 bases). V was trimmed by 5 bases and J by 4 bases, leaving 24 bases between them. This CDR3 comprises 18 residues.

The CDR3, as DNA: TGTGCCAGCAGCCCAAGTTTGATGAACTCCTACGGGCAGTACTTC. Its protein is CASSPSLMNSYGQYF. The rearrangement joins TRBV5-6 to TRBJ2-5; D is ambiguous. The CDR3 consists of 15 residues. Germline loops: CDR1 SGHDT, CDR2 YYEEEE. V was clipped by 4 bases and J by 11 bases, with 24 bases between them.